This T cell receptor beta chain was recorded in a study of OX40 agonist ivuxolimab in advanced cancers. Study as a whole: Patients in the trial were receiving intravenous ivuxolimab every 2 weeks, at doses of 0.01 to 10 mg/kg.

Germline V lookup: CDR1 SGHTA, CDR2 FQGNSA. Trimming took off 1 base at V and 7 bases at J, with 9 bases between the two ends. This CDR3 has 13 residues. Sampled blood was obtained at baseline, cycle 4 day 1, and cycle 7 day 1. Clones were sequenced by immunoSEQ multiplex PCR, and TCRdb holds only the in-frame ones, with some missing. The sample has 80,000 to 95,000 clones, roughly 89% seen once. This clone was seen more than once but under ten times. This TCR was sampled from an adult with an advanced solid tumor such as melanoma, head and neck, liver or kidney cancer. The specimen comprised CD4+ or CD8+ T cells sorted from blood, sampled in a trial of the OX40 agonist ivuxolimab. The chain uses TRBV7-2 and TRBJ2-3; D is tentatively TRBD1 or TRBD2 (5 bases each). CDR3 loop: CASSLEWGNTQYF. The CDR3 DNA reads as TGTGCCAGCAGCTTAGAGTGGGGGAATACGCAGTATTTT.